The 24 T cell receptor beta chains below all came from one sample that was sequenced in a study of blood T cell repertoires in COVID-19. TCRdb keeps only in-frame clones here, not all; method: immunoSEQ multiplex PCR. This repertoire shows about 94,000 clones, about four fifths found once; its top ten account for around 6.5%. The sequenced material came from peripheral blood. All receptors derive from a man aged 55-75 years with acute or convalescent COVID-19.

The V call is TRBV28, the J call TRBJ1-6, with TRBD1 matching 7 bases. This CDR3 spans 13 amino acids. V shed 6 bases and J 10 bases; nucleotides not matched to a gene: 6. The germline CDR1 and CDR2 sequences are MDHEN and SYDVKM. This CDR3 reads CASSTGTASPLHF. The DNA for the CDR3 is TGTGCCAGCAGCACGGGGACAGCCTCACCCCTCCACTTT.

The rearrangement joins TRBV30 to TRBJ1-3; D is unresolved. The ends were cut back, 4 bases at V and 7 bases at J, with 14 bases in the middle. The CDR3 has 13 amino acids. Germline CDR1 GTSNPN, CDR2 SVGIG (reference sequence). The CDR3 loop reads CAWTSRAGNTIYF. Written as DNA, the CDR3 is TGTGCCTGGACCTCTAGGGCGGGGAACACCATATATTTT. Supplemented by reference TRBV30 and TRBJ1-3, the full variable domain reads SQTIHQWPATLVQPVGSPLSLECTVEGTSNPNLYWYRQAAGRGLQLLFYSVGIGQISSEVPQNLSASRPQDRQFILSSKKLLLSDSGFYLCAWTSRAGNTIYFGEGSWLTVV.

CDR3 loop: CASSLGLGGSETQYF. The CDR3 nucleotides are TGTGCCAGCAGCCTCGGACTGGGGGGGTCAGAGACCCAGTACTTC. The rearrangement joins TRBV14 to TRBJ2-5; 7 positions match TRBD2. Unmatched junction bases numbered 9, after V lost 4 bases and J lost 4 bases. CDR3 length: 15 amino acids. CDR1 and CDR2 from the germline V gene are SGHDN and FVKESK.

The V gene is TRBV19, the J gene TRBJ1-6; TRBD1 matches at 8 bases. The CDR3 is 16 residues long. Per germline, CDR1 LNHDA and CDR2 SQIVND (reference sequence). Unmatched junction bases numbered 6, after V lost 3 bases and J lost 5 bases. CDR3 residues: CASSIQGAFNNSPLHF. The CDR3 nucleotides are TGTGCCAGTAGTATCCAGGGGGCGTTTAATAATTCACCCCTCCACTTT.

The chain uses TRBV2 and TRBJ1-2, with D perhaps TRBD1 (5 bases). Germline V gives CDR1 SNHLY, CDR2 FYNNEI. This CDR3 region has 14 residues. V was cut by 4 bases and J by 0 bases, with 9 bases left in between. CDR3 in DNA: TGTGCCAGCAGTGCCGACAGCCCTAACTATGGCTACACCTTC. Amino acid sequence: CASSADSPNYGYTF.

The rearrangement joins TRBV4-1 to TRBJ2-3, with TRBD2 identical over 8 bases. The J segment lost 0 bases and the V segment lost 0 bases, leaving 5 bases of the junction unmatched. Germline V gene data show CDR1 as MGHRA and CDR2 as YSYEKL. This CDR3 is 17 amino acids long. CDR3 nucleotides: TGCGCCAGCAGCCAAGAGCTCGGGACTAGAAGCACAGATACGCAGTATTTT. The encoded protein is CASSQELGTRSTDTQYF.

V gene TRBV5-1 combines with J gene TRBJ1-2, with 10 bases lining up with TRBD1. Germline V gene lookup returns CDR1 SGHRS and CDR2 YFSETQ. Losses at the gene ends were 3 bases for V and 9 bases for J; bases not matched to a gene: 5. CDR3 size: 13 residues. The CDR3 reads CASSSGQGDSYTF. CDR3 nucleotides: TGCGCCAGCAGCTCCGGACAGGGGGATAGCTACACCTTC.

The V gene is TRBV7-2, the J gene TRBJ1-1, with D unclear. This CDR3 has 14 amino acids. Trimming pared 3 bases from V and 1 base from J, leaving 9 bases between. The germline V gene has CDR1 SGHTA and CDR2 FQGNSA. CDR3 DNA: TGTGCCAGCAGCTTTCAACACCAGAACACTGAAGCTTTCTTT. Translated, it gives CASSFQHQNTEAFF. Full variable domain (remainder filled in from reference TRBV7-2 and TRBJ1-1): GAGVSQSPSNKVTEKGKDVELRCDPISGHTALYWYRQSLGQGLEFLIYFQGNSAPDKSGLPSDRFSAERTGGSVSTLTIQRTQQEDSAVYLCASSFQHQNTEAFFGQGTRLTVV.

This clone has only one observation. The chain employs TRBV7-2 and TRBJ1-1; tentative D call: TRBD1 (6 bases). The germline gives CDR1 SGHTA, CDR2 FQGNSA. The CDR3 has 13 residues. The ends were cut back, 4 bases at V and 5 bases at J, with 11 bases in the middle. The CDR3 sequence: CASSSTGFTEAFF. In nucleotides, the CDR3 is TGTGCCAGCAGCTCCACAGGGTTTACTGAAGCTTTCTTT.

The chain employs TRBV6-4 and TRBJ1-5; D gene uncertain. V was trimmed by 6 bases and J by 0 bases, leaving 12 bases between them. This CDR3 is 15 amino acids long. The germline V gene encodes CDR1 MRHNA and CDR2 SNTAGT. The CDR3 sequence is CASRKDWNSNQPQHF. The CDR3 bases are TGTGCCAGCAGAAAAGACTGGAATAGCAATCAGCCCCAGCATTTT.

The rearrangement links TRBV3-1 (or the pseudogene TRBV3-2) to TRBJ1-5, with 7 bases fitting TRBD1. This CDR3 has 14 residues. V dropped 5 bases and J dropped 7; count of bases not matched to a gene: 8. CDR1 and CDR2 (germline): LGHDT, YNNKEL (reference sequence). CDR3 sequence: CASSAGDRLQPQHF. CDR3 sequence (DNA): TGTGCCAGCAGCGCCGGGGACAGATTACAGCCCCAGCATTTT.

The rearrangement links TRBV19 to TRBJ2-1; 10 positions agree with TRBD2. J gave up 2 bases and V 2 bases, and 0 bases lay outside the gene matches. The CDR3 extends over 15 amino acids. Germline V gene sequence: CDR1 LNHDA, CDR2 SQIVND (reference sequence). CDR3 residues: CASSITSGTYNEQFF. The DNA of the CDR3 is TGTGCCAGTAGTATAACTAGCGGGACCTACAATGAGCAGTTCTTC.

V is TRBV30 and J is TRBJ1-4, with TRBD1 as a possible D gene (5 bases). Trimming took 0 bases from V and 8 from J, leaving 13 bases between them. Germline loops: CDR1 GTSNPN, CDR2 SVGIG (reference sequence). The CDR3 is made up of 14 amino acids. The CDR3 region is CAWSVLGGSEKLFF. CDR3 in DNA: TGTGCCTGGAGTGTACTCGGGGGGTCGGAAAAACTGTTTTTT. Looking up the rest from reference TRBV30 and TRBJ1-4 gives the full variable domain: SQTIHQWPATLVQPVGSPLSLECTVEGTSNPNLYWYRQAAGRGLQLLFYSVGIGQISSEVPQNLSASRPQDRQFILSSKKLLLSDSGFYLCAWSVLGGSEKLFFGSGTQLSVL.

This rearrangement joins TRBV2 to TRBJ2-7; no clear D gene. V was shortened by 2 bases and J by 3 bases, with 5 bases between the two germline ends. The germline V gene encodes CDR1 SNHLY and CDR2 FYNNEI. The length of the CDR3 is 12 residues. CDR3 sequence reads: CASSEISYEQYF. The CDR3, as DNA: TGTGCCAGCAGTGAAATCAGCTACGAGCAGTACTTC.

This chain uses TRBV14 with TRBJ1-2; D might be TRBD1 (5 bases). The CDR3 consists of 16 residues. Germline V gene data show CDR1 as SGHDN and CDR2 as FVKESK. V was shortened by 1 base and J by 3 bases, with 15 bases between the two germline ends. The CDR3 coding sequence is TGTGCCAGCAGCCAAGTGATGGGAGGGGATTACTATGGCTACACCTTC. Translation: CASSQVMGGDYYGYTF.

The chain combines TRBV29-1 with TRBJ2-1; D is perhaps TRBD1 (6 bases). V was clipped by 7 bases and J by 4 bases, with 11 bases between them. Looked up from germline, CDR1 is SQVTM and CDR2 is ANQGSEA. This CDR3 region has 12 residues. The CDR3: CSAGTPYNEQFF. DNA of the CDR3: TGCAGCGCCGGGACACCATACAATGAGCAGTTCTTC.

The genes are TRBV2 and TRBJ1-1, with TRBD1 matching 7 bases. Germline V gene data show CDR1 as SNHLY and CDR2 as FYNNEI. The CDR3 runs 14 residues. Unmatched junction bases numbered 5, after V lost 6 bases and J lost 1 base. The CDR3 bases are TGTGCCAGCAGGACCGGGACAGCGAACACTGAAGCTTTCTTT. Its protein is CASRTGTANTEAFF.

V and J are TRBV6-2 or TRBV6-3 and TRBJ1-5, with 7 bases that match TRBD1. The CDR3 extends over 14 amino acids. From germline, CDR1 is MNHEY and CDR2 SVGEGT. V shed 4 bases, J shed 7 bases, and the junction held 7 bases outside the gene matches. The DNA for the CDR3 is TGTGCCAGCAGTTCCACAGGGGACGGCCAGCCCCAGCATTTT. This translates into CASSSTGDGQPQHF.

The rearrangement uses TRBV5-1 and TRBJ2-2; D is ambiguous. V shed 0 bases and J shed 2 bases, with 8 bases lying between them. The CDR3 covers 15 residues. The germline CDR1 and CDR2 sequences are SGHRS and YFSETQ. DNA for the CDR3: TGCGCCAGCAGCTTGGGAGGCAGAAACACCGGGGAGCTGTTTTTT. This encodes CASSLGGRNTGELFF.

This rearrangement joins TRBV18 to TRBJ1-1; D unresolved. The V gene lost 6 bases and the J gene lost 1 base, with 15 bases spanning the gap. Germline CDR1 and CDR2: KGHSH and LQKENI. The CDR3 sequence is 15 residues long. CDR3 region: CASSPSAGANTEAFF. The CDR3 bases are TGTGCCAGCTCCCCCTCGGCAGGTGCGAACACTGAAGCTTTCTTT.

The rearrangement links TRBV5-1 to TRBJ2-1, with D perhaps matching TRBD1 (6 bases). The V and J ends lost 1 base and 6 bases respectively, with 14 bases between them. The CDR3 sequence is 15 residues long. The V gene's germline CDR1 is SGHRS and CDR2 YFSETQ. The CDR3 spells CASSLLQGKGNEQFF. The CDR3 region has the DNA TGCGCCAGCAGCTTGTTACAGGGAAAGGGCAATGAGCAGTTCTTC. Looking up the rest from reference TRBV5-1 and TRBJ2-1 gives the full variable domain: KAGVTQTPRYLIKTRGQQVTLSCSPISGHRSVSWYQQTPGQGLQFLFEYFSETQRNKGNFPGRFSGRQFSNSRSEMNVSTLELGDSALYLCASSLLQGKGNEQFFGPGTRLTVL.

This chain connects TRBV4-1 to TRBJ2-2, with 8 bases matching TRBD1. Trimming took 1 base from V and 6 from J; bases not matched to a gene: 1. The germline V gene has CDR1 MGHRA and CDR2 YSYEKL. The CDR3 sequence is 14 residues long. The chain's CDR3 is CASSQVQGAGELFF. In nucleotides, the CDR3 is TGCGCCAGCAGCCAAGTACAGGGGGCCGGGGAGCTGTTTTTT.

This clone appeared a few times. V is TRBV11-2 and J is TRBJ1-1, with a tentative D call TRBD1 (6 bases). The V gene's germline CDR1 is SGHAT and CDR2 FQNNGV. The CDR3 is 17 amino acids. Trimming cost V 2 bases and J 0 bases, with 16 bases left between them. CDR3 loop: CASSLNQGLLMNTEAFF. The CDR3 coding sequence is TGTGCCAGCAGCTTAAACCAGGGGCTACTCATGAACACTGAAGCTTTCTTT.

The DNA of the CDR3 is TGCAGCGTTGACGGGGGGCGCTGGGAAAAACTGTTTTTT. Its protein product is CSVDGGRWEKLFF. The rearrangement joins TRBV29-1 to TRBJ1-4; D might be TRBD1 (6 bases). The CDR3 runs to 13 residues. V lost 3 bases, J lost 8 bases, and 13 bases lay in between. Germline CDR1 reads SQVTM; CDR2 reads ANQGSEA.